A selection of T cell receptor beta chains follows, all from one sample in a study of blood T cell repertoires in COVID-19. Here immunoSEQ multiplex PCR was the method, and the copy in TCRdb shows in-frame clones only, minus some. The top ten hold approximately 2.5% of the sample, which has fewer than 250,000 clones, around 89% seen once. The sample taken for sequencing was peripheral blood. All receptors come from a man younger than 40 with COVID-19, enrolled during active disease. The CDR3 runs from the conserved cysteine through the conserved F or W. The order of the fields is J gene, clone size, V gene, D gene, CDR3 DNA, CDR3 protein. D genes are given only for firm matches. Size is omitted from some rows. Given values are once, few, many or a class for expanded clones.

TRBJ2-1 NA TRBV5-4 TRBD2 TGTGCCAGCAGCCTGGGGGGGACTAGCGGAACCTACAATGAGCAGTTCTTC CASSLGGTSGTYNEQFF
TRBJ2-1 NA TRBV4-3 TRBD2 TGCGCCAGCAGCCTCCACCCTAGCGGGAGTATGGATGAGCAGTTCTTC CASSLHPSGSMDEQFF
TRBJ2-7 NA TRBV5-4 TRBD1 TGTGCCAGCAGCCTGGACAGGGGTAACGAGCAGTACTTC CASSLDRGNEQYF
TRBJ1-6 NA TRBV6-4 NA TGTGCCAGCAGTACAGGGAATTCACCCCTCCACTTT CASSTGNSPLHF
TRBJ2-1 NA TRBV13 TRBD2 TGTGCCAGCAGGTTGGGACTAGCGGGAGCGGATGAGCAGTTCTTC CASRLGLAGADEQFF
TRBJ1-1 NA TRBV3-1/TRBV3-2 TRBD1 TGTGCCAGCAGTCACCAGGGGGTTGAAGCTTTCTTT CASSHQGVEAFF
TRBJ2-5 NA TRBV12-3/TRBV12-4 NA TGTGCCAGCAGTTTCTGGCAACAAGAGACCCAGTACTTC CASSFWQQETQYF
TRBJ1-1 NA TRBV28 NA TGTGCCAGCAGTCTCCGGGGGGAAGCTTTCTTT CASSLRGEAFF
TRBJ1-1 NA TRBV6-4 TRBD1 TGTGCCAGCAGTGACTCTGGGACAGGGGGAGGCACTGAAGCTTTCTTT CASSDSGTGGGTEAFF
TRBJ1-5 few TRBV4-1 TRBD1 TGCGCCAGCAGCCAAGGTCTACAGGGGAAGGGTCAGCCCCAGCATTTT CASSQGLQGKGQPQHF
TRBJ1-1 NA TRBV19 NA TGTGCCAGTAGGTTAGGACTGTTTCCGAACACTGAAGCTTTCTTT CASRLGLFPNTEAFF
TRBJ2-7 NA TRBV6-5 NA TGTGCCAGCAGTTACTCGATCGCAGGGCTGGCCTACGAGCAGTACTTC CASSYSIAGLAYEQYF
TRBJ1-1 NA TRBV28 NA TGTGCCAGCAGTTTTAGGGGATTGAACACTGAAGCTTTCTTT CASSFRGLNTEAFF
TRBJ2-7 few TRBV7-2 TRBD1 TGTGCCAGCAGCTCGACAGGGGGCATGGAGCAGTACTTC CASSSTGGMEQYF
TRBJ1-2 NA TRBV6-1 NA TGTGCCAGCCGCACGGGGTTCTCTAACTATGGCTACACCTTC CASRTGFSNYGYTF
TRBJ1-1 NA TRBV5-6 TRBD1 TGTGCCAGCAGCTTGTTAAGGACAGGGGGTACTGAAGCTTTCTTT CASSLLRTGGTEAFF
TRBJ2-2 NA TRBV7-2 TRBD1 TGTGCCAGCAGCCTCCGGGGACAGGGAACCGCCGGGGAGCTGTTTTTT CASSLRGQGTAGELFF
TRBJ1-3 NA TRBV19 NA TGTGCCAGTACTCATCGACAGTTAAAGGGAAACACCATATATTTT CASTHRQLKGNTIYF
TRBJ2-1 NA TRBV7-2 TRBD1 TGTGCCAGCAGCCCACAGGGGGTCGATGAGCAGTTCTTC CASSPQGVDEQFF
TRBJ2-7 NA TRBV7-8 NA TGTGCCAGCAGCACCGAGGGATTATGGGCCATTACCTACGAGCAGTACTTC CASSTEGLWAITYEQYF
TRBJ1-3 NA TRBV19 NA TGTGCCAGTAGAGAAGGAGGCTTCTCTGGAAACACCATATATTTT CASREGGFSGNTIYF
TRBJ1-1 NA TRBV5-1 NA TGCGCCAGCAGCTTAACGACAGAGTCCACTGAAGCTTTCTTT CASSLTTESTEAFF
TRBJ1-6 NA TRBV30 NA TGTGCCTGGGTAGATAGCTCCTATAATTCACCCCTCCACTTT CAWVDSSYNSPLHF
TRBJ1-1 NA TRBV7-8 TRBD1 TGTGCCAGCAGCCTGGGGACAGGGGAAGCTTTCTTT CASSLGTGEAFF
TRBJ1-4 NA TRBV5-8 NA TGTGCCAGCAGCTTGGACGAGGGTAATGAAAAACTGTTTTTT CASSLDEGNEKLFF
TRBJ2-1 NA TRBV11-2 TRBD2 TGTGCCAGCAGCTCCAGCGGGACCACTGCGGGTGAGCAGTTCTTC CASSSSGTTAGEQFF
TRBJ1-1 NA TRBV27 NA TGTGCCAGCAGTAGTGGCACAGGCTCCCGAGGCACTGAAGCTTTCTTT CASSSGTGSRGTEAFF
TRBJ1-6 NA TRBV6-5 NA TGTGCCAGCACCGACAGTCTTTCACCCCTCCACTTT CASTDSLSPLHF
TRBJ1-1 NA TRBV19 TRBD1 TGTGCCAGTAGTAGATACAGGGGGCAGGACACTGAAGCTTTCTTT CASSRYRGQDTEAFF
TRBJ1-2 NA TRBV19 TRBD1 TGTGCCACCATGGAGGGGGCGGGCGGCTACACCTTC CATMEGAGGYTF
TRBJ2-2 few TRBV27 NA TGTGCCAGCAGTTTTCCATCCACCGGGGAGCTGTTTTTT CASSFPSTGELFF
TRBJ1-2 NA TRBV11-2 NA TGTGCCAGCAGCTTAGATCCTCGGGGTAACTATGGCTACACCTTC CASSLDPRGNYGYTF
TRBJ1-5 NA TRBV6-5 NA TGTGCCAGCAGGCCCGGTTATAGCAATCAGCCCCAGCATTTT CASRPGYSNQPQHF
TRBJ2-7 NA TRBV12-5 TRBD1 TGTGCTAGTGGTATCGGACAGGGAAAGTACTTC CASGIGQGKYF
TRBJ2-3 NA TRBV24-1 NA TGTGCCACCAGTGATTCGAGGGGCACAGATACGCAGTATTTT CATSDSRGTDTQYF
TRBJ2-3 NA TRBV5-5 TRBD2 TGTGCCAGCTGGGCGGGGGTTAGCACAGATACGCAGTATTTT CASWAGVSTDTQYF
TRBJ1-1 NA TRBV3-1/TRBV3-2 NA TGTGCCAGCAGCCGCCATCAGGGAGGCACTGAAGCTTTCTTT CASSRHQGGTEAFF
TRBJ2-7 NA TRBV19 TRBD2 TGTGCCAGTAGTATTAAGGGGACTAGCGGACACTACGAGCAGTACTTC CASSIKGTSGHYEQYF
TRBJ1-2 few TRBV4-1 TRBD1 TGCGCCAGCAGCTACGTTAGGACAGGGAATCTTTATGGCTACACCTTC CASSYVRTGNLYGYTF
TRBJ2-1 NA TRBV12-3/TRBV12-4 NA TGTGCCAGCAGTTTGGGGCAGGTCTTGGGGCAGTTCTTC CASSLGQVLGQFF
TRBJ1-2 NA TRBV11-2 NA TGTGCCAGCAGCTTGGCCCCAGGGTACTATGGCTACACCTTC CASSLAPGYYGYTF
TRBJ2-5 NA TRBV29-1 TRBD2 TGCAGCGTTATGGGGGGGACGCAAGAGACCCAGTACTTC CSVMGGTQETQYF
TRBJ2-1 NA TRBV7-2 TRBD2 TGTGCCAGCAAGGGAGCGGGAGGCACCTACAATGAGCAGTTCTTC CASKGAGGTYNEQFF
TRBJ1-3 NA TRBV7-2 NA TGTGCCAGCAGCCCCATCCCCGGCTCTGGAAACACCATATATTTT CASSPIPGSGNTIYF
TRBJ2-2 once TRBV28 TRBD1 TGTGCCAGCATACAGGGGGCGCGGGGGGAGCTGTTTTTT CASIQGARGELFF
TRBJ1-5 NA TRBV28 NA TGTGCCAGCAGTTTATATCTCCTAGAGCCCCAGCATTTT CASSLYLLEPQHF
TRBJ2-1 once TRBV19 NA TGTGCCAGTAGAAGGGGGGGTTACAATGAGCAGTTCTTC CASRRGGYNEQFF
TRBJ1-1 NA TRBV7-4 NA TGTGCCAGACGGCGGGGGGCAATCACTGAAGCTTTCTTT CARRRGAITEAFF
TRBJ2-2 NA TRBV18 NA TGTGCCAGCTCACCCCGAGCAGGCACCGGGGAGCTGTTTTTT CASSPRAGTGELFF
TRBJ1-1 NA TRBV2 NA TGTGCCAGCAGTGAAACAGCGAACACTGAAGCTTTCTTT CASSETANTEAFF
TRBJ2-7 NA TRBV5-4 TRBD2 TGTGCCTGTACTAGCGGGGGGCCGTCCTACGAGCAGTACTTC CACTSGGPSYEQYF
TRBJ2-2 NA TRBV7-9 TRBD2 TGTGCCAGCAGCCTGGGACTAGCGGGGGTAACCGGGGAGCTGTTTTTT CASSLGLAGVTGELFF
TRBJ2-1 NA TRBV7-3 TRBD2 TGTGCCAGCAGCCCCACTAGCGGTAAGCAGTTCTTC CASSPTSGKQFF
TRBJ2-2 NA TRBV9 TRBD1 TGTGCCAGCAGCGACCCGAGACAGGGTTTTCGGAACACCGGGGAGCTGTTTTTT CASSDPRQGFRNTGELFF
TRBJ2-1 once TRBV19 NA TGTGCCAGTATTCACAGAGGTGGGGGCTCCTCCTACAATGAGCAGTTCTTC CASIHRGGGSSYNEQFF
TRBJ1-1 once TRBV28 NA TGTGCCAGCGGGGGGTCGAACACTGAAGCTTTCTTT CASGGSNTEAFF
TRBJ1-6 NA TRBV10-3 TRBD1 TGTGCCATCAGGCGAACCGGGACAGGTGACTCACCCCTCCACTTT CAIRRTGTGDSPLHF